The 17 T cell receptor beta chains below all came from one sample that was sequenced in a study of blood T cell repertoires in COVID-19. TCRdb keeps only in-frame clones here, not all; method: immunoSEQ multiplex PCR. The sample has 230,000 or so clones, roughly 79% seen once. Sequenced material: peripheral blood. The receptor set was obtained from a woman of 80 years or more with COVID-19, enrolled during active disease.

This sequence joins TRBV7-8 and TRBJ1-5; tentatively, D is TRBD1 (6 bases). Germline V CDR1 and CDR2: SGHVS, FQNEAQ. There are 14 residues in the CDR3. Between the trimmed V and J ends, which lost 7 bases and 7 bases, there was a span of 17 bases. The CDR3 protein is CASTSQGLLQPQHF. In DNA form, the CDR3 reads TGTGCCAGCACCTCCCAGGGGCTCCTCCAGCCCCAGCATTTT.

This clone was counted between two and nine times. V is TRBV30 and J is TRBJ1-5; D is ambiguous. V lost 3 bases and J 3 bases, leaving 9 bases between the germline ends. The CDR3 totals 13 residues. In germline, CDR1 is GTSNPN, CDR2 SVGIG (reference sequence). CDR3 region: CAWRGGINQPQHF. Here the CDR3 DNA reads TGTGCCTGGAGAGGAGGAATCAATCAGCCCCAGCATTTT. The variable domain in full, completed from reference TRBV30 and TRBJ1-5, reads SQTIHQWPATLVQPVGSPLSLECTVEGTSNPNLYWYRQAAGRGLQLLFYSVGIGQISSEVPQNLSASRPQDRQFILSSKKLLLSDSGFYLCAWRGGINQPQHFGDGTRLSIL.

The rearrangement joins TRBV30 to TRBJ2-3; D may be TRBD2 (5 bases). The CDR3 covers 15 residues. Trimming left V 1 base short and J 1 base short, with 12 bases between. The germline gives CDR1 GTSNPN, CDR2 SVGIG (reference sequence). Here the CDR3 DNA reads TGTGCCTGGAGTGAGGGAAACGGGGGCACAGATACGCAGTATTTT. Encoded protein: CAWSEGNGGTDTQYF.

This clone came up once. The chain links TRBV5-1 to TRBJ1-3; D perhaps matches TRBD1 (5 bases). Looked up from germline, CDR1 is SGHRS and CDR2 is YFSETQ. The CDR3 totals 15 residues. V dropped 6 bases and J dropped 7 bases, with 20 bases sitting between them. The CDR3 reads CASTPSAGIVNTIYF. The CDR3 coding sequence is TGCGCCAGCACCCCGTCGGCAGGGATTGTTAACACCATATATTTT. Combining the CDR3 with reference TRBV5-1 and TRBJ1-3 gives the whole variable domain KAGVTQTPRYLIKTRGQQVTLSCSPISGHRSVSWYQQTPGQGLQFLFEYFSETQRNKGNFPGRFSGRQFSNSRSEMNVSTLELGDSALYLCASTPSAGIVNTIYFGEGSWLTVV.

This clone was detected once. The genes are TRBV28 and TRBJ2-3; TRBD1 might be the D (6 bases). Germline values: CDR1 MDHEN, CDR2 SYDVKM. The V and J ends lost 8 bases and 1 base respectively, with 16 bases between them. The CDR3 has 15 amino acids. For the CDR3, the DNA is TGTGCCAGCGGCATACAGGGTGTGGGCACAGATACGCAGTATTTT. Amino acid sequence: CASGIQGVGTDTQYF.

This clone was observed a handful of times. The chain employs TRBV7-9 and TRBJ1-6; 8 bases agree with TRBD1. V gave up 4 bases and J gave up 9 bases; unmatched junction bases: 11. This CDR3 contains 16 residues. Per the germline V gene, CDR1 is SEHNR and CDR2 is FQNEAQ (reference sequence). The CDR3 DNA follows: TGTGCCAGCAGCTATTCTTCGACAGGGGATGGTTCACCCCTCCACTTT. As protein: CASSYSSTGDGSPLHF.

V and J are TRBV18 and TRBJ1-3; D is unclear. The germline gives CDR1 KGHSH, CDR2 LQKENI. The CDR3 has 15 residues. V was trimmed by 3 bases and J by 0 bases, leaving 9 bases between them. The CDR3, as DNA: TGTGCCAGCTCACCCAACGGGAACTCTGGAAACACCATATATTTT. This codes for CASSPNGNSGNTIYF.

This chain links TRBV4-1 with TRBJ1-4; tentative D call: TRBD1 (5 bases). The CDR3 consists of 15 residues. Germline CDR1 and CDR2: MGHRA and YSYEKL. V lost 1 base and J 6 bases, leaving 12 bases between the germline ends. DNA of the CDR3: TGCGCCAGCAGCCAAGGGCAGGGTTTAGATGAAAAACTGTTTTTT. Its protein is CASSQGQGLDEKLFF.

In its sample, this clone was seen once. This sequence joins TRBV24-1 and TRBJ2-5; 11 bases agree with TRBD1. Germline trimming cut 0 bases from V and 3 bases from J; bases unmatched to any gene: 5. CDR1 KGHDR and CDR2 SFDVKD come from the germline V gene. This CDR3 has 17 amino acids. CDR3 loop: CATSDLFGTGGKETQYF. The CDR3 nucleotides read TGTGCCACCAGTGATTTGTTTGGGACAGGGGGAAAAGAGACCCAGTACTTC.

The chain is built from TRBV3-1 (or the pseudogene TRBV3-2) and TRBJ1-2; 9 bases match TRBD1. Germline-derived CDR1 and CDR2 are LGHDT and YNNKEL (reference sequence). V was pared by 4 bases and J by 4 bases, with 7 bases of the junction left unmatched. The CDR3 loop spans 15 amino acids. The CDR3 DNA reads as TGTGCCAGCAGCCCACAGGGACAGGGCACCTATGGCTACACCTTC. This gives the protein CASSPQGQGTYGYTF.

The chain links TRBV7-9 to TRBJ2-7; possible D gene TRBD1, 6 bases. CDR3 length: 15 residues. V was clipped by 3 bases and J by 0 bases, with 12 bases between them. Germline CDR1 SEHNR, CDR2 FQNEAQ (reference sequence). The CDR3 sequence: CASSLTGSRSYEQYF. CDR3 sequence (DNA): TGTGCCAGCAGCTTGACAGGATCTCGCTCCTACGAGCAGTACTTC.

This clone was observed a handful of times. V gene TRBV6-5 combines with J gene TRBJ1-6; a weak D match, TRBD1 (6 bases). Between the trimmed V and J ends, which lost 5 bases and 5 bases, there was a span of 10 bases. The CDR3 length is 14 residues. CDR1 MNHEY and CDR2 SVGAGI come from the germline V gene. CDR3 coding DNA: TGTGCCAGCAGTACACAGGGAAATAATTCACCCCTCCACTTT. This translates into CASSTQGNNSPLHF.

This rearrangement joins TRBV7-3 to TRBJ2-2; no reliable D call. Trimming stripped 0 bases from V and 8 bases from J, with 10 bases between. The CDR3 spans 14 residues. CDR1 is SGHTA and CDR2 is FQGTGA in the germline V gene. The CDR3 spells CASSLTPVRGELFF. In DNA, the CDR3 is TGTGCCAGCAGCTTAACTCCCGTTCGGGGGGAGCTGTTTTTT.

V and J are TRBV6-5 and TRBJ1-1; D gene unclear. V was clipped by 6 bases and J by 10 bases, with 15 bases between them. In germline, CDR1 is MNHEY, CDR2 SVGAGI. The CDR3 is made up of 12 amino acids. The CDR3 here is CASRPSSLVAFF. CDR3 bases: TGTGCCAGCAGACCGTCTTCACTGGTAGCTTTCTTT.

As to this clone: At the DNA level, this CDR3 is encoded by other sequences in the same sample as well. The chain employs TRBV29-1 and TRBJ2-3; 7 bases match TRBD2. CDR3 length: 14 residues. CDR1 SQVTM and CDR2 ANQGSEA come from the germline V gene. The V gene end was trimmed by 1 base and the J gene end by 1 base; junction bases not matched to a gene: 2. The CDR3 spells CSVEGTSGTDTQYF. The CDR3 nucleotides are TGCAGCGTTGAAGGGACTAGTGGCACAGATACGCAGTATTTT.

The V and J genes are TRBV7-3 and TRBJ1-1, with TRBD1 identical over 9 bases. V lost 2 bases and J lost 10; bases outside the gene matches: 2. CDR1 SGHTA and CDR2 FQGTGA come from the germline V gene. The CDR3 covers 12 residues. CDR3 protein: CASSLGQGLAFF. In DNA form, the CDR3 reads TGTGCCAGCAGCTTAGGACAGGGGTTAGCTTTCTTT.

This chain uses TRBV5-4 with TRBJ1-2, with 8 positions matching TRBD1. CDR1 and CDR2 (germline): SGHNT, YYREEE (reference sequence). The ends lost 4 bases at V and 4 bases at J; junction bases unmatched: 9. The CDR3 is 15 amino acids. This CDR3 is CASSLADRAGYGYTF. The DNA of the CDR3 is TGTGCCAGCAGCCTGGCGGACAGGGCCGGCTATGGCTACACCTTC.